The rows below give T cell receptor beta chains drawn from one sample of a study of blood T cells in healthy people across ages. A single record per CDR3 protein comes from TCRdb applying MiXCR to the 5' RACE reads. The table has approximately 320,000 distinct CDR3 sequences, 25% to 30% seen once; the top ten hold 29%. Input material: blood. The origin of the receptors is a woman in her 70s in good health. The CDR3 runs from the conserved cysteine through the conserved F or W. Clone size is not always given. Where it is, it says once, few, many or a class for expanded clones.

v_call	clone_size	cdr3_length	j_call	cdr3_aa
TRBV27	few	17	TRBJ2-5	CASSFYSGLATKETQYF
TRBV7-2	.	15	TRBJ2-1	CASSRTSTTYNEQFF
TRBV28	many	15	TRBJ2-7	CASSSVGQGVYEQYF
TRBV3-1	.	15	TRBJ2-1	CASRQQGKGRNEQFF
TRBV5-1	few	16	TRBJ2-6	CASSLGDLSGASVLTF
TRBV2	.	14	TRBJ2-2	CASYPQGGTGELFF
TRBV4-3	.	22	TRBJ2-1	CASSRGPGGSGGVRRSYNEQFF
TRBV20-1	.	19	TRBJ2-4	CSATTSEPGRQLAKNIQYF
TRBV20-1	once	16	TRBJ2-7	CSARDLNRGQFYEQYF
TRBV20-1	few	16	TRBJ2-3	CSALRAHLGGTDTQYF
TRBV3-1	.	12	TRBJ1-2	CASSLGVRGYTF
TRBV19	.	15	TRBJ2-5	CASSTTEEGGKTQYF
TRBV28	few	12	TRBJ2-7	CATWDRIYEQYF
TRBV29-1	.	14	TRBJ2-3	CSVVPGTFTDTQYF
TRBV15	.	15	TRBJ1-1	CATSRDRGRGTEAFF
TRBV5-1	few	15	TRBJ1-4	CASCPGGTGYEKLFF
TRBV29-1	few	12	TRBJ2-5	CSIRQGLETQYF
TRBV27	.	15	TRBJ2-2	CASSFLPTGTGELFF
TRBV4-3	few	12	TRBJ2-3	CASSHPPGTQYF
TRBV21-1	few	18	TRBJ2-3	CASSKQRRTSGCTDTQYF
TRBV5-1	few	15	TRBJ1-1	CASSLAVYRDSEAFF
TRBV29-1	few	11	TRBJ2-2	CSVIRRRELFF
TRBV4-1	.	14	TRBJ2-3	CASSNKINTGTQYF
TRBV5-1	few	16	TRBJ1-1	CASSSGGTGGKTEAFF
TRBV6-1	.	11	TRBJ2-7	CASVSRDEQYF
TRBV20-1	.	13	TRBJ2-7	CSARQGQTYEQYF
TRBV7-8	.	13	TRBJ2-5	CASSLRRWETQYF
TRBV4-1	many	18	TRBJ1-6	CASSQEDVVSSYNSPLHF
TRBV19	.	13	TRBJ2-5	CASNGRGPETQYF
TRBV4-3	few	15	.	CASSQEGGAYNEQFF
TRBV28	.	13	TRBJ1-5	CASSLKSNQPQHF
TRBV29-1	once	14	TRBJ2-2	CSVLGFGNTGELFF
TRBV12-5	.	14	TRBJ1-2	CASGWEHPGLGYTF
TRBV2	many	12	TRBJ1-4	CASRAEDEKLFF
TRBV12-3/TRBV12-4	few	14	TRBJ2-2	CASSLGANTGEPFF
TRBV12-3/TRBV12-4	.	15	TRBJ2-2	CASSQDRLNTGELFF
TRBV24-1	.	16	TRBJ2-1	CATSDSEGGPRNEQFF
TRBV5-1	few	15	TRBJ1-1	CASSWTANLNTEAFF
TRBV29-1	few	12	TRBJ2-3	CSVERDTDTQYF
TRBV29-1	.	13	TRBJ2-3	CSVVPAVTDTQYF
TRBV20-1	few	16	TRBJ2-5	CSARGTSGINKETQYF
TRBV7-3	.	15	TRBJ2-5	CASSPSGVDGETQYF
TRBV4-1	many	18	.	CASSQGQREASGSYEQYF
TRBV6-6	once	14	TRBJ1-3	CASREGARGRTIYF
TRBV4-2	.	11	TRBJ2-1	CASSPGAEQFF
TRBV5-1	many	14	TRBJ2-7	CASSLEHLSYEQYF
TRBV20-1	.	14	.	CSAYAGTGTYEQYF
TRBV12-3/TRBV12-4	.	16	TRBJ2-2	CASSSSPTSDAGELFF
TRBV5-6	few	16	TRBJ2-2	CASSPGQGAKTGELFF
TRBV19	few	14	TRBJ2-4	CASSIGIGKNIQYF
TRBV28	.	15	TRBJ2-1	CASSFRVFPNNEQFF